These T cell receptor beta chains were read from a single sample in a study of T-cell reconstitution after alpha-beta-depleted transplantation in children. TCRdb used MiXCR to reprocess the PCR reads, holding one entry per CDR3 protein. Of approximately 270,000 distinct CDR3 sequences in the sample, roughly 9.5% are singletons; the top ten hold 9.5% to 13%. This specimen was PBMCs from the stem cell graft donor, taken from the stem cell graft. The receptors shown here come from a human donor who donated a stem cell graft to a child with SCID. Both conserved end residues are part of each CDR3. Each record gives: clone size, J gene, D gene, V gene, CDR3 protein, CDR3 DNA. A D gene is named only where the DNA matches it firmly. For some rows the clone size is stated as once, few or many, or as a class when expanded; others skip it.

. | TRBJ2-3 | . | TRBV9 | CASSVDPTSTDTQYF | TGTGCCAGCAGCGTAGATCCCACTAGCACAGATACGCAGTATTTT
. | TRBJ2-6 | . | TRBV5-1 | CASSQIPPGTSGANVLTF | TGCGCCAGCAGCCAAATCCCCCCAGGGACCTCTGGGGCCAACGTCCTGACTTTC
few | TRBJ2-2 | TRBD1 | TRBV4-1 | CASSLKDRDPGELFF | TGCGCCAGCAGCCTAAAGGACAGGGACCCCGGGGAGCTGTTTTTT
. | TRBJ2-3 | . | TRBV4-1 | CASSQVDLIRTDTQYF | TGCGCCAGCAGCCAAGTAGATTTGATACGCACAGATACGCAGTATTTT
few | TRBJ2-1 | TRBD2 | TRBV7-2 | CASSREAGGLHNEQFF | TGTGCCAGCAGCCGGGAAGCGGGGGGGCTCCACAATGAGCAGTTCTTC
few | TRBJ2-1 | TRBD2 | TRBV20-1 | CSAPTLAGESYNEQFF | TGCAGTGCCCCTACGCTAGCGGGGGAGTCCTACAATGAGCAGTTCTTC
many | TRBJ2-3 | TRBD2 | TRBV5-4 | CASSYPKPGLAYTDTQYF | TGTGCCAGCAGCTACCCCAAACCCGGACTAGCCTACACAGATACGCAGTATTTT
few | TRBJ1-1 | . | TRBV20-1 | CSARGPGLGTEAFF | TGCAGTGCTAGAGGGCCGGGACTGGGCACTGAAGCTTTCTTT
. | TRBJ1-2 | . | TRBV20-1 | CSATLNYGYTF | TGCAGTGCTACGCTGAACTATGGCTACACCTTC
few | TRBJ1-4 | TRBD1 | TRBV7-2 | CASSLAGTGGEKLFF | TGTGCCAGCAGCTTAGCCGGGACAGGGGGAGAAAAACTGTTTTTT
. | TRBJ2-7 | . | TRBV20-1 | CSATRGGEQYF | TGCAGTGCTACACGTGGGGGAGAGCAGTACTTC
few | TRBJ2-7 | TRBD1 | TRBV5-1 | CASSHGPGGYEQYF | TGCGCCAGCAGTCACGGGCCAGGGGGCTACGAGCAGTACTTC
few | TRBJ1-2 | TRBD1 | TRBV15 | CATRGTGEQNGYTF | TGTGCCACCAGAGGGACAGGGGAACAGAATGGCTACACCTTC
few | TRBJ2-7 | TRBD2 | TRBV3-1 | CASSQDYSGWDYEQYF | TGTGCCAGCAGCCAAGACTATAGCGGGTGGGACTACGAGCAGTACTTC
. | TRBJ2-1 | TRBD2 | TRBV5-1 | CASSLDRGVNNEQFF | TGCGCCAGCAGCTTAGATCGGGGGGTCAACAATGAGCAGTTCTTC
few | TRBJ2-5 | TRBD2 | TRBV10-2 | CASSEESGFAGEETQYF | TGCGCCAGCAGTGAAGAGTCGGGGTTCGCGGGGGAAGAGACCCAGTACTTC
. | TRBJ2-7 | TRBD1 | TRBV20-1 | CSARDGQGSPYEQYF | TGCAGTGCTAGAGACGGACAGGGGTCTCCCTACGAGCAGTACTTC
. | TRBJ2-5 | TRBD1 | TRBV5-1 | CASSGTGGNQETQYF | TGCGCCAGCAGCGGCACAGGGGGCAACCAAGAGACCCAGTACTTC
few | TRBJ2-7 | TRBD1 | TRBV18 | CASSPPGQGSHEQYF | TGTGCCAGCTCACCACCGGGACAGGGTTCCCACGAGCAGTACTTC
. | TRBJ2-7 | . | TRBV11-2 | CASSLVGPATSYEQYF | TGTGCCAGCAGCTTAGTAGGGCCAGCGACTTCCTACGAGCAGTACTTC
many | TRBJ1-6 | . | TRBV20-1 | CSARSSSRDNSPLHF | TGCAGTGCTAGATCCTCAAGCAGGGATAATTCACCCCTCCACTTT
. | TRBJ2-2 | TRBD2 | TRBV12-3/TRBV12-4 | CASRRTGTRNTGELFF | TGTGCCAGCAGACGGACCGGGACTAGGAACACCGGGGAGCTGTTTTTT